Sequencing of this T cell receptor (beta chain) was carried out in a study of shared clonotypes between healthy human individuals. Sequencing used immunoSEQ multiplex PCR; TCRdb keeps in-frame clones, though not all of them. Counted here are around 1 million clones, 76% occurring once; the ten biggest clones make up over 1.3%. Trimming shortened V by 2 bases and J by 5 bases, and 13 bases separated the two germline ends. CDR1 is SGHKS, CDR2 YYEKEE, per germline (reference sequence). The CDR3 totals 14 residues. The rearrangement joins TRBV5-5 to TRBJ1-1; D call uncertain. This TCR came from a man aged 18 to 35 in good health. The sample consisted of memory CD4+ T cells sorted from blood. Subset given: CD45RA-negative fraction. CDR3 amino acids: CASSFALDGTEAFF. In DNA, the CDR3 is TGTGCCAGCAGCTTTGCGTTGGATGGGACTGAAGCTTTCTTT.